This T cell receptor beta chain was obtained from a study of T cell clonality in common variable immunodeficiency. TCRdb's table, derived via immunoSEQ multiplex PCR, lists solely in-frame clones and lacks some. The sample gives under 20,000 clones, none seen only once, and the top ten clones hold about 6.3%. Whole-study findings and limits: Links between repertoire features and CVID complications were heterogeneity-limited. Fewer deletions and N-nucleotide insertions were reportedly seen in common variable immunodeficiency TCR beta sequences.

CVID subjects were neither ill nor on immunomodulatory or immunosuppressive medication at sampling. Blood samples were heparinized, about 5 to 8 ml per donor. Only a few counts were recorded for this clone. Its antigen remains unknown. The read ends 3 residues before the CDR3 terminus; that terminus is restored from the germline J gene. Per the germline V gene, CDR1 is SGHRS and CDR2 is YFSETQ. This CDR3 spans 16 amino acids. The junction had 11 bases not matched to a gene; V was cut back by 4 bases and J by 5 bases. The sequencing sample was made of peripheral blood mononuclear cells. V usage is TRBV5-1 and J usage is TRBJ1-1, with TRBD1 matching over 10 bases. This clonotype originated in a human donor with common variable immunodeficiency. The CDR3 bases that were read are TGCGCCAGCAGCCTACAGGGGACAGGGGAAGGGACTGAA. Its protein is CASSLQGTGEGTE. The whole CDR3 sequence is CASSLQGTGEGTEAFF.